This record looks at one TCR beta chain sequence and its context. The entry originates in a study of regulatory T cells in long-lasting Graves disease. Germline V lookup: CDR1 DFQATT, CDR2 SNEGSKA (reference sequence). The CDR3 has 15 residues. iRepertoire HTBI primers and Arm-PCR of CDR3 regions built TCR beta libraries. MiXCR was run by TCRdb on the multiplex PCR reads, yielding one entry per CDR3 protein. The sample comprises 500,000 to 800,000 distinct CDR3 sequences, about 32% of which are singletons, and under 50% rests with the top ten. Time point indicated: persistent/refractory GD, antithyroid drugs over 5 years with positive TRAb. RNA extracted from PBMCs served as the sequencing template.

This specimen was peripheral blood mononuclear cells (PBMCs), taken when the disease was refractory, from a patient treated with antithyroid drugs. The sequence was collected from a female donor with Graves disease. The genes are TRBV20-1 and TRBJ2-1; 11 bases line up with TRBD2. Here the CDR3 reads CSGRTGTSGYNEQFF. The CDR3 DNA follows: TGCAGCGGTCGAACCGGGACTAGCGGATACAATGAGCAGTTCTTC.